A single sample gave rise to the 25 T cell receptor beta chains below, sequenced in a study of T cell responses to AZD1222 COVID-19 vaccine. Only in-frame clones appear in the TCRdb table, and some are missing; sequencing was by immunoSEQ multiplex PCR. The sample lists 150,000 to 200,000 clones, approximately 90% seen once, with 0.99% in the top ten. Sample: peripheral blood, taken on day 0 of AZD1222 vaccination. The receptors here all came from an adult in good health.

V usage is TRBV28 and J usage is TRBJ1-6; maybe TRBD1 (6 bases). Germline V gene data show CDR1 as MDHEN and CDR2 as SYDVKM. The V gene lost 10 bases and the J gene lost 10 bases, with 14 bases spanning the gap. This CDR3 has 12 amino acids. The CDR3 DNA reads TGTGCCACCAGGGGTGAAAGATCACCCCTCCACTTT. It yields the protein CATRGERSPLHF.

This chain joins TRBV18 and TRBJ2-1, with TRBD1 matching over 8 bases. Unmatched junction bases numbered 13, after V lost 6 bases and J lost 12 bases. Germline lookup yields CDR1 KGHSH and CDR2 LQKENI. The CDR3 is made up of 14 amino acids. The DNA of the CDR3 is TGTGCCAGCTCCCCCGGGACAGGCCTCACAGGGCAGTTCTTC. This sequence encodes CASSPGTGLTGQFF.

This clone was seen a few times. The CDR3 here is CASRGGENYGYTF. The DNA for the CDR3 is TGTGCCAGCAGGGGGGGGGAGAACTATGGCTACACCTTC. The gene calls are TRBV4-2 and TRBJ1-2, with D possibly matching TRBD1 (5 bases). The germline V and J ends were trimmed by 6 bases and 2 bases, with 10 bases remaining between them. CDR1 is LGHNA, CDR2 YNFKEQ, per germline. The CDR3 is made up of 13 amino acids.

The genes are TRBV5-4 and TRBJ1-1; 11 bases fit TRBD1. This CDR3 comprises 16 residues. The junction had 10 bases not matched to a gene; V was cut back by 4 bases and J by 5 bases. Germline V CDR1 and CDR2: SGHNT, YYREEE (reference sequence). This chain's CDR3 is CASSLSRTGGMTEAFF. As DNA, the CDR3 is TGTGCCAGCAGCCTCAGTCGGACAGGGGGCATGACTGAAGCTTTCTTT.

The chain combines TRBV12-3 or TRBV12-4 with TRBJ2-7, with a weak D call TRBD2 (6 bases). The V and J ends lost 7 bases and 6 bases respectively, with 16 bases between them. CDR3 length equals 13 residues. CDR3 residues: CASKSGGWGEQYF. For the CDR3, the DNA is TGTGCCAGCAAATCTGGGGGGTGGGGCGAGCAGTACTTC.

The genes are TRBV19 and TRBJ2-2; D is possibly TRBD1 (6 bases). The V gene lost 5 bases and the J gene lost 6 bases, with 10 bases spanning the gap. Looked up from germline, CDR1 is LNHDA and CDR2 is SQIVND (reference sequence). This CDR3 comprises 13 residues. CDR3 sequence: CASSRRGPGELFF. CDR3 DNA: TGTGCCAGTAGTCGCAGGGGCCCCGGGGAGCTGTTTTTT. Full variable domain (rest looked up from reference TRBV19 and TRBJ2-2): DGGITQSPKYLFRKEGQNVTLSCEQNLNHDAMYWYRQDPGQGLRLIYYSQIVNDFQKGDIAEGYSVSREKKESFPLTVTSAQKNPTAFYLCASSRRGPGELFFGEGSRLTVL.

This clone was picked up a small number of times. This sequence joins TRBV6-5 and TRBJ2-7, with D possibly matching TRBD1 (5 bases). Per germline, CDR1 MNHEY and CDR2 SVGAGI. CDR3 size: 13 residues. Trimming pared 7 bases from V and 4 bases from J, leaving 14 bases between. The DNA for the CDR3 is TGTGCCAGCAACCTAGGGGAAAGGTACGAGCAGTACTTC. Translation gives CASNLGERYEQYF.

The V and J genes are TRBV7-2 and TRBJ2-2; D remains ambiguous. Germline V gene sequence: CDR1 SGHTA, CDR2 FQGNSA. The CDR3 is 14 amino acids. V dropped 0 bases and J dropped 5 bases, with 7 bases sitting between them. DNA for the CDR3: TGTGCCAGCAGCTTAGCCAGGAGAACCGGGGAGCTGTTTTTT. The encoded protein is CASSLARRTGELFF.

CDR3: CASSYGGSYEQYF. The CDR3 DNA reads as TGTGCCAGTAGTTACGGGGGCTCCTACGAGCAGTACTTC. V is TRBV19 and J is TRBJ2-7; D is possibly TRBD2 (6 bases). Trimming shortened V by 5 bases and J by 0 bases, and 8 bases separated the two germline ends. The CDR3 is 13 amino acids. Per germline, CDR1 LNHDA and CDR2 SQIVND (reference sequence).

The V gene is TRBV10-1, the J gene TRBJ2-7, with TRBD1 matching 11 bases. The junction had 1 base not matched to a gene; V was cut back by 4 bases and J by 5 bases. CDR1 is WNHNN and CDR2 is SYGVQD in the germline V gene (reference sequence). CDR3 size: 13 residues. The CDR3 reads CASSGDRGDEQYF. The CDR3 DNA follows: TGCGCCAGCAGTGGGGACAGGGGGGACGAGCAGTACTTC.

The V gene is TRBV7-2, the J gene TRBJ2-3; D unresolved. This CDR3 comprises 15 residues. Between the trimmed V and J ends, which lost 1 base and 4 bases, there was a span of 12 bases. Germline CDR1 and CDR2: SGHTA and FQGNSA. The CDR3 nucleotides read TGTGCCAGCAGCTTAGTGGAGATATATCCAGATACGCAGTATTTT. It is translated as CASSLVEIYPDTQYF. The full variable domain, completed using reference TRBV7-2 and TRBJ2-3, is GAGVSQSPSNKVTEKGKDVELRCDPISGHTALYWYRQSLGQGLEFLIYFQGNSAPDKSGLPSDRFSAERTGGSVSTLTIQRTQQEDSAVYLCASSLVEIYPDTQYFGPGTRLTVL.

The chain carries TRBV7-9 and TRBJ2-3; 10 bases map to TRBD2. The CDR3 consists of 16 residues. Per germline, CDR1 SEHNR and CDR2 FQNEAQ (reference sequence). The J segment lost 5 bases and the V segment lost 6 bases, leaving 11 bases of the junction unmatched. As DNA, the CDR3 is TGTGCCAGCAGTCAACTGTCTAGCGGGGGCCGAGATACGCAGTATTTT. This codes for CASSQLSSGGRDTQYF.

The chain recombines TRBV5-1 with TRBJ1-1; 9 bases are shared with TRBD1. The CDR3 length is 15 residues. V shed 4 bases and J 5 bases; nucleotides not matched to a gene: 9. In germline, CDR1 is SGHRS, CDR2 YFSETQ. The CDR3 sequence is CASSPTGGAGTEAFF. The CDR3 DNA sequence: TGCGCCAGCAGCCCCACAGGGGGCGCAGGAACTGAAGCTTTCTTT.

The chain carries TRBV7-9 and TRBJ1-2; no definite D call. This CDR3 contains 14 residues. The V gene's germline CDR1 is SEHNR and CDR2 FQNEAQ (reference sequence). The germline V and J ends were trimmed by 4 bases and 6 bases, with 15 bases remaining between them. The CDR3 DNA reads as TGTGCCAGCAGCTCGCAGACCGGAGGTGATGGCTACACCTTC. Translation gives CASSSQTGGDGYTF.

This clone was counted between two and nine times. The CDR3 protein is CASRQAPLTDTQYF. For the CDR3, the DNA is TGTGCCAGCAGACAGGCCCCCCTCACAGATACGCAGTATTTT. The chain couples TRBV7-2 to TRBJ2-3; TRBD1 might be the D (5 bases). Trimming stripped 6 bases from V and 2 bases from J, with 12 bases between. The germline V gene encodes CDR1 SGHTA and CDR2 FQGNSA. CDR3 size: 14 residues.

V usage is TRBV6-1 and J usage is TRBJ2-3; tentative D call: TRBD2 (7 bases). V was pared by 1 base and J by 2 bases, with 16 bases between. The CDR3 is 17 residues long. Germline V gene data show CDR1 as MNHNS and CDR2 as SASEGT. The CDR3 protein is CASSEVGGGALTDTQYF. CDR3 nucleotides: TGTGCCAGCAGTGAAGTTGGTGGGGGGGCCCTCACAGATACGCAGTATTTT.

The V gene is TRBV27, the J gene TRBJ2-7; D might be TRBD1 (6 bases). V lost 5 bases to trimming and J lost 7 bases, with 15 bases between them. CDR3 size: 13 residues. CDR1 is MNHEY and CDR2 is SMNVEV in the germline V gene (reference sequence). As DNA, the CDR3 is TGTGCCAGCAGTATAAACAGGGTGCGGGAGCAGTACTTC. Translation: CASSINRVREQYF.

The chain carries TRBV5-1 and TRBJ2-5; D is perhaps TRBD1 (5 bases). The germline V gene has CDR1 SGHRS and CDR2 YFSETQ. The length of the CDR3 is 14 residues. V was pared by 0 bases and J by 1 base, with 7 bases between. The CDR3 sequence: CASSLGTPQETQYF. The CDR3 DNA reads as TGCGCCAGCAGCTTGGGGACACCCCAAGAGACCCAGTACTTC.

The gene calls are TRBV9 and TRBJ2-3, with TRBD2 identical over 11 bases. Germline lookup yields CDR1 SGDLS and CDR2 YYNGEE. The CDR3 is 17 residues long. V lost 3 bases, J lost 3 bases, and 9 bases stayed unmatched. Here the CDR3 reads CASSEQLLAGVTDTQYF. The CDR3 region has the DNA TGTGCCAGCAGCGAACAATTACTAGCGGGGGTAACAGATACGCAGTATTTT.

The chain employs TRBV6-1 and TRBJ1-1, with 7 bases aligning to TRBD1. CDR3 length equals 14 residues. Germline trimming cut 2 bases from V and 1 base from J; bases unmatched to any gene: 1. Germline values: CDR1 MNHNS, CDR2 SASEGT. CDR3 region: CASSEYRGNTEAFF. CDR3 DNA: TGTGCCAGCAGTGAATACAGGGGGAACACTGAAGCTTTCTTT.

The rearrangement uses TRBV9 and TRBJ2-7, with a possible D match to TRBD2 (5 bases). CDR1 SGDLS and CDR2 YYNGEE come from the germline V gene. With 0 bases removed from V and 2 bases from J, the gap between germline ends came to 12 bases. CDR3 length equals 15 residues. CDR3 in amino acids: CASSVDPSQPYEQYF. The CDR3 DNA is TGTGCCAGCAGCGTAGACCCTAGCCAACCCTACGAGCAGTACTTC.

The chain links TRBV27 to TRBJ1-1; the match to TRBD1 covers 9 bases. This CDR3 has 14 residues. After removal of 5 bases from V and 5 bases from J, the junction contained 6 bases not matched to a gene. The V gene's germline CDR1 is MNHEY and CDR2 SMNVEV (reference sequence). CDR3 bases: TGTGCCAGCAGTCCCGGGACAGGGAGGACTGAAGCTTTCTTT. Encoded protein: CASSPGTGRTEAFF.

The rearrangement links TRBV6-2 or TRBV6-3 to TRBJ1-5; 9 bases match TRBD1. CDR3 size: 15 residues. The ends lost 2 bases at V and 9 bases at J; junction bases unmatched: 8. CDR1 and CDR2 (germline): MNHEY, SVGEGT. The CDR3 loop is CASSYRTGAGWPQHF. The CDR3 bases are TGTGCCAGCAGTTACAGGACAGGGGCCGGCTGGCCCCAGCATTTT.

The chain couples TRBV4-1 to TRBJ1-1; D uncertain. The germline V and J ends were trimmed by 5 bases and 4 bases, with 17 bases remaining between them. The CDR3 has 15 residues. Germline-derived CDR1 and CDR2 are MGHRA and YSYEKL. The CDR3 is CASSATVVEGTEAFF. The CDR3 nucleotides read TGCGCCAGCAGCGCCACCGTTGTAGAAGGCACTGAAGCTTTCTTT.

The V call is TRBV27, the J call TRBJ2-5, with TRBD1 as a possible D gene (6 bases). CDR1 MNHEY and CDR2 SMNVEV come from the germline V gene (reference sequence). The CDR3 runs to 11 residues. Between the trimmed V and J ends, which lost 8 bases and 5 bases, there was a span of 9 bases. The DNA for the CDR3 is TGTGCCAGCGTAAGGGGGGAGACCCAGTACTTC. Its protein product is CASVRGETQYF.